This TCR beta chain comes out of a study of blood T cell repertoires in COVID-19 (dated by TCRdb to the early 2020s). Regarding the complete study: Collaborator samples came from the United States, Italy and Spain and covered acute and convalescent phases of COVID-19. The prospective study material was composed of cDNA or gDNA derived from T cells, B-cell-depleted T cells, or PBMCs. Deeply sampled blood TCRbeta repertoires from subjects exposed to, actively infected with, or recovered from COVID-19 were included in the dataset. A freely available public database, intended as a resource for researchers studying the immune response to SARS-CoV-2, is where the repertoires were released. The samples were drawn from two sources: the first 160 participants of the ongoing ImmuneRACE study, and 1,254 subjects contributed by 6 global collaborators. Sample metadata almost always included a de-identified subject ID, COVID-19 status, age in years and sex. HLA class I and class II types, where available, came from metadata supplied by the sample provider rather than from assay-based typing.

TCRbeta CDR3 regions were amplified from genomic DNA by means of the immunoSEQ Assay, a bias-controlled multiplex PCR. The authors' pipeline ran thus. Nucleated cell counts per sample were estimated from amplification of reference gene primers within the assay. To quantify the absolute abundance of each unique TCRbeta CDR3 rearrangement, sequence reads were collapsed and filtered. For each sample, productive Simpson clonality was calculated as the square root of Simpson's diversity index across productive rearrangements. TCRdb retrieved this table from immuneACCESS and kept in-frame rearrangements only. Not all clones are present; in checked studies, unresolved V genes account for under half, and no reason is known for the remainder. V and J calls and clone size are as listed in that table; D and trimming were resolved from the DNA. Here the sample has 200,000 to 300,000 clones; 87% occur a single time. Approximately 1.5% of the sample belongs to the ten largest clones.

What the authors observed across the whole study: Clinical and demographic metadata were provided uncurated, with the amount varying by source and participant.

The germline V gene (reference sequence) specifies SEHNR as CDR1 and FQNEAQ as CDR2. CDR3 length: 15 amino acids, cysteine to phenylalanine. Only the CDR3 DNA stays, 45 bases, in frame from base 1. Deletion took 3 bases off V and 5 bases off J, with a span of 16 bases between the germline ends. A note on this clone: Which antigen it targets is not known. It has no much larger one-base neighbor in the sample; base qualities were not kept.

Samples from volunteer blood donors who had recovered from COVID-19 were contributed by a second Seattle source. The collaborating institutions used their own protocols to collect whole blood in K2EDTA tubes. For TCRbeta analysis, collaborators shipped samples in one of three forms: frozen whole blood, isolated PBMCs, or DNA extracted from either of those sample types. Sequencing input: peripheral blood. The chain couples TRBV7-9 to TRBJ2-5; TRBD2 could be the D gene, as 5 bases match. This TCR was sampled from a middle-aged woman who had recovered from COVID-19. The CDR3 protein: CASSLAGLSEETQYF. Read as DNA, the sequence is TGTGCCAGCAGCTTGGCAGGACTGTCTGAGGAGACCCAGTACTTC.